These 26 T cell receptor beta chains came from one sample sequenced in a study of graft-versus-host responses after intestinal transplantation. Intraepithelial plus lamina propria lymphocytes were released by processing graft tissue. TCRdb keeps only in-frame clones here, not all; method: immunoSEQ multiplex PCR. This sample carries 50,000 to 75,000 clones, roughly nine tenths of them seen once, and the ten largest clones take around 1.7%. The starting material was ileum tissue, obtained roughly 54 weeks after transplant. Every receptor here comes from a human patient who received an intestinal transplant, so some T cells may come from the graft donor.

The chain uses TRBV28 and TRBJ2-7; D may be TRBD1 (5 bases). Germline CDR1 reads MDHEN; CDR2 reads SYDVKM. Trimming took off 4 bases at V and 3 bases at J, with 13 bases between the two ends. CDR3 length equals 14 residues. In DNA, the CDR3 is TGTGCCAGCAGTTCCCCTCAGACAGTCTACGAGCAGTACTTC. Residues: CASSSPQTVYEQYF.

This chain links TRBV13 with TRBJ1-2; 8 bases fit TRBD1. Germline V gene lookup returns CDR1 PRHDT and CDR2 FYEKMQ (reference sequence). Trimming took 6 bases from V and 6 from J; bases not matched to a gene: 15. CDR3 size: 16 residues. As DNA, the CDR3 is TGTGCCAGCAGTCCCCCCCGGGACAGGAAAGAAAATGGCTACACCTTC. The encoded protein is CASSPPRDRKENGYTF.

The genes are TRBV5-1 and TRBJ1-3; 9 positions agree with TRBD1. This CDR3 comprises 15 residues. V lost 4 bases, J lost 6 bases, and 8 bases stayed unmatched. Germline V gene lookup returns CDR1 SGHRS and CDR2 YFSETQ. The CDR3 region has the DNA TGCGCCAGCAGCCCCGGGACAGGGACGGAAAACACCATATATTTT. As protein: CASSPGTGTENTIYF.

This clone was detected only a few times. The chain is built from TRBV19 and TRBJ1-4; D perhaps matches TRBD1 (5 bases). The germline gives CDR1 LNHDA, CDR2 SQIVND (reference sequence). The CDR3 totals 13 residues. Trimming pared 6 bases from V and 8 bases from J, leaving 13 bases between. CDR3 DNA: TGTGCCAGTAGATTGGGGCAGGTAGAAAAACTGTTTTTT. As protein: CASRLGQVEKLFF. The whole variable domain, remainder taken from reference TRBV19 and TRBJ1-4, is DGGITQSPKYLFRKEGQNVTLSCEQNLNHDAMYWYRQDPGQGLRLIYYSQIVNDFQKGDIAEGYSVSREKKESFPLTVTSAQKNPTAFYLCASRLGQVEKLFFGSGTQLSVL.

Here the CDR3 reads CASSPDRGGRGELFF. For the CDR3, the DNA is TGCGCCAGCAGTCCGGACAGGGGAGGGCGCGGGGAGCTGTTTTTT. This chain connects TRBV10-2 to TRBJ2-2, with 9 bases lining up with TRBD1. Trimming cost V 5 bases and J 7 bases; bases outside gene matches: 8. This CDR3 has 15 amino acids. Germline CDR1 and CDR2: WSHSY and SAAADI.

The gene calls are TRBV4-1 and TRBJ2-4; 7 bases line up with TRBD1. The length of the CDR3 is 14 residues. Germline V gene data show CDR1 as MGHRA and CDR2 as YSYEKL. The V and J ends lost 2 bases and 9 bases, in that order; junction bases with no gene match: 7. The CDR3 bases are TGCGCCAGCAGCCAATCAGGGGGATCGGGCATTCAGTACTTC. Amino acids: CASSQSGGSGIQYF.

This clone appeared once. The J gene is TRBJ1-2, the V gene TRBV6-5; D is ambiguous. This CDR3 comprises 13 residues. Germline CDR1 MNHEY, CDR2 SVGAGI. Trimming shortened V by 5 bases and J by 0 bases, and 7 bases separated the two germline ends. The CDR3 DNA follows: TGTGCCAGCAGTACAGCAGCTAACTATGGCTACACCTTC. It translates to CASSTAANYGYTF.

The chain carries TRBV5-3 and TRBJ1-2; 9 positions match TRBD1. TRBV5-3 has ORF status, its function being uncertain. J was trimmed by 12 bases and V by 5 bases; bases with no gene match: 11. This CDR3 spans 13 amino acids. This CDR3 reads CARSFGRTGDDTF. As DNA, the CDR3 is TGTGCCAGAAGTTTTGGGAGGACAGGGGATGACACCTTC.

This sequence joins TRBV4-2 and TRBJ1-4; weak D call: TRBD1 (6 bases). The CDR3 covers 15 residues. CDR1 and CDR2 from the germline V gene are LGHNA and YNFKEQ. V was clipped by 0 bases and J by 7 bases, with 12 bases between them. CDR3: CASSQETGNPEKLFF. In nucleotides, the CDR3 is TGTGCCAGCAGCCAAGAAACAGGGAATCCTGAAAAACTGTTTTTT.

The V gene is TRBV5-4, the J gene TRBJ2-7; 10 nucleotides line up with TRBD2. Germline V lookup: CDR1 SGHNT, CDR2 YYREEE (reference sequence). The CDR3 is 16 amino acids. V lost 4 bases and J lost 7; bases outside the gene matches: 14. In DNA form, the CDR3 reads TGTGCCAGCAGCCGCCCCGGTAGTAGCGGGAGGAGGGAGCAGTACTTC. As protein: CASSRPGSSGRREQYF. Together with reference TRBV5-4 and TRBJ2-7, the CDR3 gives the full variable domain: ETGVTQSPTHLIKTRGQQVTLRCSSQSGHNTVSWYQQALGQGPQFIFQYYREEENGRGNFPPRFSGLQFPNYSSELNVNALELDDSALYLCASSRPGSSGRREQYFGPGTRLTVT.

V and J are TRBV7-9 and TRBJ2-7; D tentatively fits TRBD1 or TRBD2 (5 bases each). V lost 6 bases to trimming and J lost 3 bases, with 12 bases between them. Germline CDR1 reads SEHNR; CDR2 reads FQNEAQ (reference sequence). There are 13 residues in the CDR3. The CDR3: CASSHRDGYEQYF. The CDR3 DNA is TGTGCCAGCAGTCACCGGGACGGCTACGAGCAGTACTTC.

The J gene is TRBJ2-7, the V gene TRBV11-2; D gene unclear. Germline CDR1 is SGHAT and CDR2 is FQNNGV. With 5 bases removed from V and 2 bases from J, the gap between germline ends came to 25 bases. The length of the CDR3 is 18 residues. The CDR3 DNA reads TGTGCCAGCAGCCCTCGGCGGCTTTTTTCTTTCTTGGCCTACGAGCAGTACTTC. It translates to CASSPRRLFSFLAYEQYF.

The chain recombines TRBV14 with TRBJ1-2; TRBD1 might be the D (5 bases). Trimming left V 4 bases short and J 5 bases short, with 17 bases between. Germline lookup yields CDR1 SGHDN and CDR2 FVKESK. CDR3 length: 15 amino acids. CDR3 sequence (DNA): TGTGCCAGCAGCCTAGGGGTCCCCCCCCCATATGGCTACACCTTC. Amino acid sequence: CASSLGVPPPYGYTF.

The chain uses TRBV13 and TRBJ2-5, with D unclear. V lost 3 bases, J lost 2 bases, and 10 bases lay in between. Looked up from germline, CDR1 is PRHDT and CDR2 is FYEKMQ (reference sequence). The CDR3 has 14 residues. The DNA for the CDR3 is TGTGCCAGCAGCTTCAGGCCTTCACAAGAGACCCAGTACTTC. Protein: CASSFRPSQETQYF.

The V gene is TRBV19, the J gene TRBJ1-5; TRBD1 agrees at 10 bases. Germline trimming cut 4 bases from V and 6 bases from J; bases unmatched to any gene: 6. The germline CDR1 and CDR2 sequences are LNHDA and SQIVND (reference sequence). The CDR3 is 15 amino acids. CDR3 DNA sequence: TGTGCCAGTAGTACCTCGGGACAGGGGATTCAGCCCCAGCATTTT. The encoded protein is CASSTSGQGIQPQHF.

The chain couples TRBV11-2 to TRBJ2-5; D is ambiguous. V lost 3 bases, J lost 5 bases, and 10 bases lay in between. This CDR3 is built from 13 residues. Germline V gives CDR1 SGHAT, CDR2 FQNNGV. The CDR3, as DNA: TGTGCCAGCAGCTTTTTTTGGGGTGAGACCCAGTACTTC. Amino acids: CASSFFWGETQYF.

The chain has TRBV18 and TRBJ2-2, with D tentatively TRBD1 (6 bases). V was clipped by 6 bases and J by 6 bases, with 11 bases between them. The CDR3 has 13 residues. CDR1 is KGHSH, CDR2 LQKENI, per germline. The CDR3 reads CASSRQESGELFF. Here the CDR3 DNA reads TGTGCCAGCTCGAGACAGGAATCCGGGGAGCTGTTTTTT.

This clone was found once. The chain links TRBV28 to TRBJ2-3; 9 bases match TRBD2. Germline V gives CDR1 MDHEN, CDR2 SYDVKM. With 2 bases clipped from V and 2 bases from J, the junction kept 11 bases outside the gene matches. The CDR3 has 18 residues. The CDR3 reads CASSLIEGGRALTDTQYF. In DNA, the CDR3 is TGTGCCAGCAGTTTAATTGAAGGCGGGAGGGCCCTCACAGATACGCAGTATTTT. The variable domain in full, completed from reference TRBV28 and TRBJ2-3, reads DVKVTQSSRYLVKRTGEKVFLECVQDMDHENMFWYRQDPGLGLRLIYFSYDVKMKEKGDIPEGYSVSREKKERFSLILESASTNQTSMYLCASSLIEGGRALTDTQYFGPGTRLTVL.

The chain has TRBV7-3 and TRBJ2-2; no reliable D call. V lost 4 bases, J lost 3 bases, and 6 bases lay in between. The germline CDR1 and CDR2 sequences are SGHTA and FQGTGA. This CDR3 region has 13 residues. DNA of the CDR3: TGTGCCAGCAGCTCAAGTTACACCGGGGAGCTGTTTTTT. The encoded protein is CASSSSYTGELFF.

V is TRBV5-1 and J is TRBJ2-4; D is possibly TRBD2 (6 bases). Germline V CDR1 and CDR2: SGHRS, YFSETQ. CDR3 length: 12 residues. V was pared by 5 bases and J by 9 bases, with 12 bases between. CDR3 loop: CASSEGRLIQYF. The CDR3 DNA sequence: TGCGCCAGCAGTGAAGGGAGGCTCATTCAGTACTTC.

This chain uses TRBV4-1 with TRBJ2-7; D remains ambiguous. CDR3 length equals 14 residues. V shed 1 base and J shed 2 bases, with 9 bases lying between them. Germline V gene sequence: CDR1 MGHRA, CDR2 YSYEKL. CDR3 loop: CASSQVSRTYEQYF. DNA of the CDR3: TGCGCCAGCAGCCAAGTATCCAGGACCTACGAGCAGTACTTC.

V gene TRBV9 combines with J gene TRBJ1-4; a weak D match, TRBD1 (6 bases). This CDR3 has 16 residues. V was cut by 0 bases and J by 8 bases, with 17 bases left in between. Germline V gene sequence: CDR1 SGDLS, CDR2 YYNGEE. CDR3 protein: CASSVDTQGGSEKLFF. The CDR3 DNA is TGTGCCAGCAGCGTAGATACACAGGGAGGGTCGGAAAAACTGTTTTTT.

The chain has TRBV19 and TRBJ1-5; 8 bases fit TRBD1. The CDR3 has 15 amino acids. V lost 3 bases, J lost 1 base, and 2 bases stayed unmatched. CDR1 LNHDA and CDR2 SQIVND come from the germline V gene (reference sequence). CDR3 residues: CASSMQGASNQPQHF. As DNA, the CDR3 is TGTGCCAGTAGTATGCAGGGGGCCAGCAATCAGCCCCAGCATTTT.

The V call is TRBV9, the J call TRBJ2-1; D is undetermined. V lost 0 bases to trimming and J lost 7 bases, with 5 bases between them. Germline V CDR1 and CDR2: SGDLS, YYNGEE. The CDR3 length is 12 residues. CDR3 protein: CASSVDGNEQFF. DNA of the CDR3: TGTGCCAGCAGCGTAGACGGAAATGAGCAGTTCTTC.

The gene calls are TRBV9 and TRBJ2-1, with a tentative D call TRBD1 (6 bases). V dropped 3 bases and J dropped 8 bases, with 12 bases sitting between them. From germline, CDR1 is SGDLS and CDR2 YYNGEE. The CDR3 has 13 residues. The CDR3 reads CASSAEYRDEQFF. In nucleotides, the CDR3 is TGTGCCAGCAGCGCCGAATACAGGGATGAGCAGTTCTTC.

The genes are TRBV2 and TRBJ1-6; 8 nucleotides line up with TRBD1. Germline lookup yields CDR1 SNHLY and CDR2 FYNNEI. With 3 bases clipped from V and 3 bases from J, the junction kept 4 bases outside the gene matches. CDR3 length equals 16 residues. The CDR3, as DNA: TGTGCCAGCAGTGAGGACAGGGCAATCTATAATTCACCCCTCCACTTT. Translating it yields CASSEDRAIYNSPLHF.